Sequencing of this T cell receptor (beta chain) was carried out in a study of shared clonotypes between healthy human individuals. Study overall: Those who served as donors were a couple of women and three men between the ages of 18 and 49.

Across several immunoSEQ plates, the genomic DNA of each subset was split evenly. It was 250 to 350 ng DNA, tens of thousands of T cell genomes, that went into each replicate PCR of unsorted PBMC. Source study methods: Without quality scores, immunoSEQ junctional reads could not be filtered like full-length reads. Using immunoSEQ multiplex PCR, the repertoire was profiled, and TCRdb retains in-frame clones only, with some absent. That table gives V, J and clone size, and the DNA gave D and trimming. The sample lists approximately 510,000 clones; more than 65% were seen once. The length of the CDR3 is 15 residues. The junction had 8 bases not matched to a gene; V was cut back by 6 bases and J by 2 bases. The germline V gene has CDR1 SQVTM and CDR2 ANQGSEA.

This chain uses TRBV29-1 with TRBJ2-1, with 9 bases lining up with TRBD1. The specimen was PBMCs. The sequence was collected from a woman aged 40 to 50 in good health. Some clones in this sample may be carry-over from other donors' samples. In nucleotides, the CDR3 is TGCAGCGTCACAAACAGGGGGCGCCCCTACAATGAGCAGTTCTTC. Translated, it gives CSVTNRGRPYNEQFF.